This entry lists 10 T cell receptor beta chains sequenced from one sample in a study of follicular helper T cells after annual influenza vaccination. Some clones are missing from TCRdb's copy, which holds only in-frame ones; the method was immunoSEQ multiplex PCR. Among some 11,000 clones, less than 85% were seen once, and the ten largest hold around 0.87%. Sequences were derived from CXCR5- memory CD4+ T cells sorted from blood, sampled 6 weeks after influenza vaccination. The receptors shown here come from an adult who received the influenza vaccine.

On this clone itself: One end of the junction does not line up with germline, which may come from a read error. The chain couples TRBV9 to TRBJ2-1; TRBD1 agrees at 7 bases. CDR3 size: 15 residues. CDR1 and CDR2 (germline): SGDLS, YYNGEE. For the CDR3, the DNA is TGTGCCAGCAGCGTAGCAGAGGGGGCCTACCATGAGCAGTTCTTC. This translates into CASSVAEGAYHEQFF.

This clone was seen once. The junction does not match germline at one end; this may be a read error. The gene calls are TRBV5-1 and TRBJ2-1, with 9 bases fitting TRBD2. Germline CDR1 and CDR2: SGHRS and YFSETQ. CDR3 length: 14 residues. CDR3 in amino acids: CARSGGGAFGEQFF. CDR3 bases: TGCGCCCGCAGCGGCGGGGGGGCTTTTGGTGAGCAGTTCTTC.

The chain employs TRBV5-1 and TRBJ2-3, with 7 bases fitting TRBD1. CDR1 and CDR2 from the germline V gene are SGHRS and YFSETQ. The CDR3 runs 15 residues. V was pared by 0 bases and J by 3 bases, with 4 bases of the junction left unmatched. Here the CDR3 DNA reads TGCGCCAGCAGCTTGGGACGGGACAGAACAGATACGCAGTATTTT. Its protein is CASSLGRDRTDTQYF. Using reference TRBV5-1 and TRBJ2-3 for the parts outside the CDR3, the full variable domain is KAGVTQTPRYLIKTRGQQVTLSCSPISGHRSVSWYQQTPGQGLQFLFEYFSETQRNKGNFPGRFSGRQFSNSRSEMNVSTLELGDSALYLCASSLGRDRTDTQYFGPGTRLTVL.

This clone was picked up a small number of times. This chain uses TRBV2 with TRBJ2-7; D is ambiguous. Germline CDR1 reads SNHLY; CDR2 reads FYNNEI. There are 12 residues in the CDR3. Trimming took off 7 bases at V and 4 bases at J, with 11 bases between the two ends. The CDR3 loop reads CASNMDGYEQYF. The CDR3 nucleotides read TGTGCCAGCAACATGGACGGGTACGAGCAGTACTTC. Full variable domain (remainder filled in from reference TRBV2 and TRBJ2-7): EPEVTQTPSHQVTQMGQEVILRCVPISNHLYFYWYRQILGQKVEFLVSFYNNEISEKSEIFDDQFSVERPDGSNFTLKIRSTKLEDSAMYFCASNMDGYEQYFGPGTRLTVT.

This clone was detected only a few times. This chain connects TRBV19 to TRBJ2-3; no definite D call. Germline values: CDR1 LNHDA, CDR2 SQIVND (reference sequence). The length of the CDR3 is 12 residues. Trimming cost V 5 bases and J 2 bases, with 5 bases left between them. The CDR3 sequence: CASSPTTDTQYF. The CDR3 DNA reads as TGTGCCAGTAGTCCCACCACAGATACGCAGTATTTT.

The V and J genes are TRBV27 and TRBJ1-2; D uncertain. The CDR3 sequence is 15 residues long. Between the trimmed V and J ends, which lost 8 bases and 5 bases, there was a span of 21 bases. The germline V gene has CDR1 MNHEY and CDR2 SMNVEV (reference sequence). The CDR3: CASALWGSERYGYTF. The CDR3 nucleotides are TGTGCCAGCGCCTTATGGGGAAGTGAACGATATGGCTACACCTTC.

The chain couples TRBV18 to TRBJ1-1; 7 bases are a match to TRBD1. The V gene's germline CDR1 is KGHSH and CDR2 LQKENI. The CDR3 length is 15 residues. After removal of 6 bases from V and 4 bases from J, the junction contained 11 bases not matched to a gene. DNA for the CDR3: TGTGCCAGCTCGGGCCAGACAGGGATAGGCACTGAAGCTTTCTTT. Its translation: CASSGQTGIGTEAFF.

The J gene is TRBJ1-5, the V gene TRBV7-9; D remains unclear. Deletions cut 4 bases from V and 2 bases from J, with 15 bases between. CDR3 size: 16 residues. Germline V CDR1 and CDR2: SEHNR, FQNEAQ (reference sequence). The CDR3 coding sequence is TGTGCCAGCAGCTCCTCTCCGGCAGGAGGCAATCAGCCCCAGCATTTT. This codes for CASSSSPAGGNQPQHF. The full variable domain, its missing parts supplied by reference TRBV7-9 and TRBJ1-5, is DTGVSQNPRHKITKRGQNVTFRCDPISEHNRLYWYRQTLGQGPEFLTYFQNEAQLEKSRLLSDRFSAERPKGSFSTLEIQRTEQGDSAMYLCASSSSPAGGNQPQHFGDGTRLSIL.

The chain is built from TRBV19 and TRBJ2-2; D remains ambiguous. V was trimmed by 1 base and J by 0 bases, leaving 9 bases between them. CDR3 length equals 16 residues. From germline, CDR1 is LNHDA and CDR2 SQIVND (reference sequence). This CDR3 is CASSIVRLTNTGELFF. The CDR3 DNA follows: TGTGCCAGTAGTATAGTTCGGCTAACGAACACCGGGGAGCTGTTTTTT.

V is TRBV5-1 and J is TRBJ2-1; 8 nucleotides agree with TRBD2. This CDR3 region has 17 residues. The V and J ends lost 0 bases and 11 bases, in that order; junction bases with no gene match: 16. Germline assignment: CDR1 SGHRS and CDR2 YFSETQ. The DNA for the CDR3 is TGCGCCAGCAGCTTGGCTGTGGTACTAGCGGCCCAGAATAAGCAGTTCTTC. Its protein product is CASSLAVVLAAQNKQFF.